This T cell receptor beta chain was sequenced during a study of control samples from healthy donors and cancer patients. Trimming stripped 0 bases from V and 10 bases from J, with 12 bases between. This CDR3 contains 13 residues. Germline assignment: CDR1 MNHNS and CDR2 SASEGT. Clones were sequenced by immunoSEQ multiplex PCR, and TCRdb holds only the in-frame ones, with some missing. In the table there are 70,000 to 100,000 clones, roughly 91% of which are singletons. The TCR comes from a man aged 45-65 years in good health. This sequence joins TRBV6-1 and TRBJ1-2; D remains ambiguous. The sequenced sample was blood. The chain's CDR3 is CASSEAGVGHYTF. The CDR3 DNA reads as TGTGCCAGCAGTGAAGCCGGAGTGGGCCACTACACCTTC.